This TCR beta chain was profiled in a study of shared clonotypes between healthy human individuals. On the study more broadly: A couple of women and a few men aged 18 to 49 made up the donors. General study results and limits: Clonotypes not shared had lower generation probabilities than those common to all four donors.

CDR1 and CDR2 from the germline V gene are SGHVS and FNYEAQ. The V and J ends lost 5 bases and 0 bases respectively, with 7 bases between them. The CDR3 spans 13 residues. For each subset, genomic DNA was distributed in equal portions over several immunoSEQ plates. Each sorted subset replicate got 200 ng genomic DNA, around 29,000 genomes. Repertoires were generated with immunoSEQ multiplex PCR, while TCRdb's copy carries only in-frame clones and drops some. The repertoire holds some 2,100,000 clones, with around 95% as singletons. On this clone: Its antigen is still unknown.

The sequence was obtained from a man aged 18 to 35 in good health. Sequences were obtained from naive CD4+ T cells sorted from blood. The subset denotes: CD45RA+ positively selected. The V and J genes are TRBV7-6 and TRBJ2-5; no clear D gene. The chain's CDR3 is CASSPDNQETQYF. CDR3 coding DNA: TGTGCCAGCAGCCCCGACAACCAAGAGACCCAGTACTTC.